This T cell receptor beta chain was sequenced during a study of T cell changes during pregnancy in multiple sclerosis. The germline gives CDR1 LNHDA, CDR2 SQIVND (reference sequence). V lost 5 bases and J lost 7, with 12 bases in between. This CDR3 region has 13 residues. Here immunoSEQ multiplex PCR was the method, and the copy in TCRdb shows in-frame clones only, minus some. The repertoire consists of about 100,000 clones, with around 92% occurring once and the leading ten covering less than 2%. A single count supports this clone. The receptor was isolated from a female donor with multiple sclerosis, enrolled in a pregnancy study. The sample was peripheral blood, taken after pregnancy. The V call is TRBV19, the J call TRBJ2-1; D perhaps matches TRBD2 (5 bases). Written as DNA, the CDR3 is TGTGCCAGTAGTTTCGGGGTCCGTAATGAGCAGTTCTTC. Protein product: CASSFGVRNEQFF.